The clone carrying this TCR beta chain was observed a single time. The sample comes from a study of T cell responses to AZD1222 COVID-19 vaccine. Study information: Second-dose schedules of about 4 or about 12 weeks were combined.

The CDR3 covers 15 residues. V shed 3 bases, J shed 9 bases, and the junction held 11 bases outside the gene matches. Germline CDR1 is MDHEN and CDR2 is SYDVKM. Using immunoSEQ multiplex PCR, the repertoire was profiled, and TCRdb retains in-frame clones only, with some absent. The table has around 58,000 clones, approximately 79% seen once; the top ten hold roughly 10%. J is TRBJ1-5 and V is TRBV28, with 7 bases lining up with TRBD1. The clonotype comes from an adult in good health. The sequencing used peripheral blood, collected on day 0 of AZD1222 vaccination. CDR3 sequence reads: CASSFRRTGLSPQHF. DNA of the CDR3: TGTGCCAGCAGTTTTAGGAGGACAGGTTTGTCGCCCCAGCATTTT.